This section outlines one T cell receptor (beta chain) sequence together with its context. The antigen remains undetermined. CDR1 is DFQATT and CDR2 is SNEGSKA in the germline V gene (reference sequence). The V gene lost 6 bases and the J gene lost 1 base, with 11 bases spanning the gap. This CDR3 is built from 13 residues. The record originates from a study of T cells after yellow fever vaccination. General study results and limits: Reappearance after the booster was seen for most primary-vaccination clones, at 96% CD4 and roughly 90% CD8. Within FACS-sorted repertoires, abundant clonotypes contaminating from the bulk population could be present.

A 5'RACE template-switching step, the method used to make TCR cDNA, added a universal primer site and UMIs. MiXCR, run by TCRdb on the 5' RACE reads, gives a single entry per CDR3 protein. The sample has 120,000 or so distinct CDR3 sequences, over 8% seen once. This sample comprised CD8+ T cells sorted from PBMCs, obtained on the day of the yellow fever booster vaccination. This TCR came from a man aged 18 to 30 who received the YFV17D yellow fever vaccine. The chain is built from TRBV20-1 and TRBJ2-3; D tentatively fits TRBD1 or TRBD2 (6 bases each). As DNA, the CDR3 is TGCAGTGCAAGGGGGGTCCGCACAGATACGCAGTATTTT. It encodes CSARGVRTDTQYF.